What follows are 8 T cell receptor beta chains derived from one specimen sequenced in a study of radiotherapy plus CTLA-4 blockade in lung cancer. Using immunoSEQ multiplex PCR, the repertoire was profiled, and TCRdb retains in-frame clones only, with some absent. The sample records 40,000 or so clones, about three quarters being singletons. The material sequenced was peripheral blood, taken from a patient treated with radiotherapy plus ipilimumab. All receptors come from a human donor with non-small cell lung cancer who had stable disease on radiotherapy plus ipilimumab.

The rearrangement links TRBV5-4 to TRBJ2-4; perhaps TRBD2 as D (6 bases). Trimming cost V 7 bases and J 0 bases, with 11 bases left between them. This CDR3 contains 14 residues. CDR1 SGHNT and CDR2 YYREEE come from the germline V gene (reference sequence). The CDR3 region is CASRPGVAKNIQYF. The CDR3 DNA reads TGTGCCAGCCGCCCGGGAGTAGCCAAAAACATTCAGTACTTC.

This chain joins TRBV5-4 and TRBJ2-6; weak D call: TRBD1 (5 bases). This CDR3 contains 18 residues. V lost 0 bases and J lost 0, with 13 bases in between. The germline CDR1 and CDR2 sequences are SGHNT and YYREEE (reference sequence). CDR3 in amino acids: CASSLGGRVSSGANVLTF. In DNA form, the CDR3 reads TGTGCCAGCAGCTTGGGAGGCAGGGTGAGCTCTGGGGCCAACGTCCTGACTTTC.

The chain couples TRBV7-6 to TRBJ1-6; D gene uncertain. CDR3 size: 12 residues. Germline values: CDR1 SGHVS, CDR2 FNYEAQ. V was trimmed by 1 base and J by 10 bases, leaving 5 bases between them. The CDR3, as DNA: TGTGCCAGCAGCTTAGGGCAATCACCCCTCCACTTT. Protein product: CASSLGQSPLHF.

The chain carries TRBV25-1 and TRBJ1-2, with 8 bases fitting TRBD1. Germline V gene sequence: CDR1 MGHDK, CDR2 SYGVNS. The CDR3 totals 15 residues. Losses at the gene ends were 1 base for V and 4 bases for J; bases not matched to a gene: 5. The CDR3 region is CASSESRGLFYGYTF. The CDR3 DNA is TGTGCCAGCAGTGAATCCAGGGGGCTCTTCTATGGCTACACCTTC.

The rearrangement joins TRBV18 to TRBJ1-1; 7 bases agree with TRBD1. The CDR3 totals 17 residues. CDR1 is KGHSH, CDR2 LQKENI, per germline. Trimming removed 0 bases from V and 0 bases from J; junction bases left unmatched: 7. The CDR3: CASSPPTQGVLNTEAFF. The CDR3 DNA follows: TGTGCCAGCTCACCACCGACCCAGGGGGTCTTGAACACTGAAGCTTTCTTT.

The chain joins TRBV2 to TRBJ2-7; no firm D call. Germline CDR1 and CDR2: SNHLY and FYNNEI. V lost 3 bases, J lost 4 bases, and 16 bases lay in between. The CDR3 length is 15 residues. CDR3 in amino acids: CASSDRAARGYEQYV. In DNA, the CDR3 is TGTGCCAGCAGTGATCGGGCGGCAAGAGGATACGAGCAGTACGTC.

The gene calls are TRBV28 and TRBJ2-7; tentatively, D is TRBD2 (5 bases). Trimming cost V 3 bases and J 4 bases, with 13 bases left between them. Germline V lookup: CDR1 MDHEN, CDR2 SYDVKM. There are 14 residues in the CDR3. As DNA, the CDR3 is TGTGCCAGCAGTTTGCCCGGGGTCCAATACGAGCAGTACTTC. Protein sequence: CASSLPGVQYEQYF.

The chain couples TRBV14 to TRBJ1-1, with D unresolved. Trimming cost V 1 base and J 1 base, with 4 bases left between them. CDR3 length equals 13 residues. Germline CDR1 SGHDN, CDR2 FVKESK. The CDR3 sequence: CASSQGQNTEAFF. The DNA of the CDR3 is TGTGCCAGCAGCCAAGGTCAGAACACTGAAGCTTTCTTT.